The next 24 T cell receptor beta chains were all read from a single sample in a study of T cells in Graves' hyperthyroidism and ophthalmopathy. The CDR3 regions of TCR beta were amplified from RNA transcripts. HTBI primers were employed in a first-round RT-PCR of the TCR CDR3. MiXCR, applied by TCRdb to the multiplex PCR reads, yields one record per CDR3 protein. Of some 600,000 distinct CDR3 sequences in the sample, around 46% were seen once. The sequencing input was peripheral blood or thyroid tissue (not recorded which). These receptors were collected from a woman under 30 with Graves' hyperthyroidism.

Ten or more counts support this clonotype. For the CDR3, the DNA is TGTGCCAGCAGCTTCGACCGGGACAGGGCCCAGTACTTC. It yields the protein CASSFDRDRAQYF. The chain is built from TRBV7-8 and TRBJ2-5, with 9 bases aligning to TRBD1. The V gene end was trimmed by 3 bases and the J gene end by 9 bases; junction bases not matched to a gene: 5. Germline V lookup: CDR1 SGHVS, CDR2 FQNEAQ. The CDR3 extends over 13 amino acids.

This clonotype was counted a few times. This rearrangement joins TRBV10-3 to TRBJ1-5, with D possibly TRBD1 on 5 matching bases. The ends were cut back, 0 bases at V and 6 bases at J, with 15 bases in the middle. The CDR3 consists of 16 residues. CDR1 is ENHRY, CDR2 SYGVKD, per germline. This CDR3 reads CAISESKSGRGQPQHF. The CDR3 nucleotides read TGTGCCATCAGTGAGTCAAAATCCGGTAGGGGTCAGCCCCAGCATTTT.

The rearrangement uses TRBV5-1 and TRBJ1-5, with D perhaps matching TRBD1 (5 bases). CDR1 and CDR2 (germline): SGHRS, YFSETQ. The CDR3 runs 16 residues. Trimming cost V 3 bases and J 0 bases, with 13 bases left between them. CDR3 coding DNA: TGCGCCAGCAGCTCAGACAGAGCTTATAGCAATCAGCCCCAGCATTTT. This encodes CASSSDRAYSNQPQHF.

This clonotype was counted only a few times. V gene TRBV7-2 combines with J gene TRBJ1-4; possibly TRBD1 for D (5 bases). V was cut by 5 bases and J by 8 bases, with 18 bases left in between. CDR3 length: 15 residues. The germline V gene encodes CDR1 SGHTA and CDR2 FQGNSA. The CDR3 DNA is TGTGCCAGCAGCCCTTCCGGGACGGCGGGCGAAAAACTGTTTTTT. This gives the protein CASSPSGTAGEKLFF.

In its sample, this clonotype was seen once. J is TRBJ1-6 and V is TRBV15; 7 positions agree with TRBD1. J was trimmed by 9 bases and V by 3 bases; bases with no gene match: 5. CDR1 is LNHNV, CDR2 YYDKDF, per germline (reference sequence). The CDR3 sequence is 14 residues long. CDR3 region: CATSSARGVSPLHF. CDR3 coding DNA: TGTGCCACCAGCAGTGCCAGGGGGGTTTCACCCCTCCACTTT.

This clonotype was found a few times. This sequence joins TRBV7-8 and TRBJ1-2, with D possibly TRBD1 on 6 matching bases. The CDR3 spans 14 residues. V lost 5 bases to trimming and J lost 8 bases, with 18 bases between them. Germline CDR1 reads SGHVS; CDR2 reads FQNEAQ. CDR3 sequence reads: CASSPSRDISGYTF. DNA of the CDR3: TGTGCCAGCAGCCCGTCCCGGGACATATCCGGCTACACCTTC.

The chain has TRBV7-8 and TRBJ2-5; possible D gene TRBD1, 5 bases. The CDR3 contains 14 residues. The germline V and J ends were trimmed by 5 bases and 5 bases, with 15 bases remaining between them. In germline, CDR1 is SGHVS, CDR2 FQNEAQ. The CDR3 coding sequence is TGTGCCAGCAGCGCCGGCCAGGGCGTGGAGACCCAGTACTTC. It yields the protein CASSAGQGVETQYF. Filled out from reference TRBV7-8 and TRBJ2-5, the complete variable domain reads GAGVSQSPRYKVAKRGQDVALRCDPISGHVSLFWYQQALGQGPEFLTYFQNEAQLDKSGLPSDRFFAERPEGSVSTLKIQRTQQEDSAVYLCASSAGQGVETQYFGPGTRLLVL.

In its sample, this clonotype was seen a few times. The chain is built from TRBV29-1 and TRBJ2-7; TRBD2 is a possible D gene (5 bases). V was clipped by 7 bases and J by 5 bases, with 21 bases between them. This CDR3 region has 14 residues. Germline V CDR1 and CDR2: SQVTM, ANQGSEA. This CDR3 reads CSARRGHWVDEQYF. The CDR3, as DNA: TGCAGCGCCCGCCGCGGGCACTGGGTTGACGAGCAGTACTTC.

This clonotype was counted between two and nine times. The CDR3 region is CASSQPGLAREQYF. As DNA, the CDR3 is TGTGCCAGCAGCCAGCCGGGACTAGCAAGGGAGCAGTACTTC. This chain links TRBV7-2 with TRBJ2-7; 9 bases match TRBD2. From germline, CDR1 is SGHTA and CDR2 FQGNSA. The ends lost 5 bases at V and 7 bases at J; junction bases unmatched: 9. The CDR3 runs to 14 residues.

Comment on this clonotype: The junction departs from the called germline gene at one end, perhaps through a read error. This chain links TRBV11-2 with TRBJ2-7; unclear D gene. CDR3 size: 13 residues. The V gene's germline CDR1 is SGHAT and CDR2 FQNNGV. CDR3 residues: CASSPSLSYEQYF. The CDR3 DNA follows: TGCGCCAGCAGCCCCAGCCTAAGCTACGAGCAGTACTTC.

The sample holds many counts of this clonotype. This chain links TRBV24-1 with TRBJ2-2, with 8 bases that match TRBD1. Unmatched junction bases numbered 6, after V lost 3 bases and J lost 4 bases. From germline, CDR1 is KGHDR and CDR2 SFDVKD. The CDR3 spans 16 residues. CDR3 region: CATSDTGTGGTGELFF. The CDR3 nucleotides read TGTGCCACCAGTGATACCGGGACAGGCGGCACCGGGGAGCTGTTTTTT.

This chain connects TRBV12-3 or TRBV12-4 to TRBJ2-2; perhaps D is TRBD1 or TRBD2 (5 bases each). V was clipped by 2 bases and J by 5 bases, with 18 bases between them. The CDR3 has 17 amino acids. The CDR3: CASSLYSGQAGTGELFF. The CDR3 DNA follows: TGTGCCAGCAGTTTATACTCGGGGCAGGCTGGGACCGGGGAGCTGTTTTTT.

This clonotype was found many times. This CDR3 reads CASSLLGQGADYTF. Written as DNA, the CDR3 is TGTGCCAGCAGCTTGCTAGGACAGGGGGCCGACTACACCTTC. The chain employs TRBV7-2 and TRBJ1-2; 11 bases line up with TRBD1. CDR1 and CDR2 (germline): SGHTA, FQGNSA. This CDR3 is 14 amino acids long. Trimming took 3 bases from V and 10 from J; bases not matched to a gene: 7. Supplemented by reference TRBV7-2 and TRBJ1-2, the full variable domain reads GAGVSQSPSNKVTEKGKDVELRCDPISGHTALYWYRQSLGQGLEFLIYFQGNSAPDKSGLPSDRFSAERTGGSVSTLTIQRTQQEDSAVYLCASSLLGQGADYTFGSGTRLTVV.

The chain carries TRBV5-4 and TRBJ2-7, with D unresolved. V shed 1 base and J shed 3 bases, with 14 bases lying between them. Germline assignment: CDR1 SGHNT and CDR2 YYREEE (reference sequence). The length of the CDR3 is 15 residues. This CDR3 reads CASSLSRGPRYEQYF. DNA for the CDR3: TGTGCCAGCAGCTTGTCCCGAGGACCTCGCTACGAGCAGTACTTC.

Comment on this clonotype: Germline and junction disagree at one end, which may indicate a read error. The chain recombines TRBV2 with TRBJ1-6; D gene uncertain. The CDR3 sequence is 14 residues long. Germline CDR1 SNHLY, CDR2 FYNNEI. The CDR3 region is CAGSPRLRRSPLHF. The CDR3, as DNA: TGTGCCGGCAGCCCACGTCTAAGGCGTTCACCCCTCCACTTT. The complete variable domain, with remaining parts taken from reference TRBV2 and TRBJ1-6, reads EPEVTQTPSHQVTQMGQEVILRCVPISNHLYFYWYRQILGQKVEFLVSFYNNEISEKSEIFDDQFSVERPDGSNFTLKIRSTKLEDSAMYFCAGSPRLRRSPLHFGNGTRLTVT.

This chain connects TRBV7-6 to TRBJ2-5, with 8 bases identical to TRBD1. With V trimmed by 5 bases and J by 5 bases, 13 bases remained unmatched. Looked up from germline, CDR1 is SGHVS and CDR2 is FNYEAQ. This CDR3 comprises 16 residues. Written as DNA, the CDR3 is TGTGCCAGCAGCGCCCATCGGACAGGGAAGGGCGAGACCCAGTACTTC. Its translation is CASSAHRTGKGETQYF.

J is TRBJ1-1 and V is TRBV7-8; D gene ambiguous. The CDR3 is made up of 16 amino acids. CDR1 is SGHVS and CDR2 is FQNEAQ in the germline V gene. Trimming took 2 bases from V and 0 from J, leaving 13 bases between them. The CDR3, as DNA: TGTGCCAGCAGCTTACGCCTAGCATTGATGAACACTGAAGCTTTCTTT. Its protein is CASSLRLALMNTEAFF.

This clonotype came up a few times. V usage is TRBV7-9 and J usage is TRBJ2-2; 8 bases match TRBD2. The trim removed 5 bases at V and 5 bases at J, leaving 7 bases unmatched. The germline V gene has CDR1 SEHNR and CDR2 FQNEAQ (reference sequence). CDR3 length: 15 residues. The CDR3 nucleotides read TGTGCCAGCAGCCATGGGACTAGTGTGACCGGGGAGCTGTTTTTT. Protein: CASSHGTSVTGELFF.

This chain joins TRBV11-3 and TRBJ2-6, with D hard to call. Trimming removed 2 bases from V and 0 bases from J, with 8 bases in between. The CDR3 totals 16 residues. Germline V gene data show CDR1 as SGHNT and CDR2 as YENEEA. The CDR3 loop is CASSLSPPSGANVLTF. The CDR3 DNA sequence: TGTGCCAGCAGCTTATCGCCCCCCTCTGGGGCCAACGTCCTGACTTTC.

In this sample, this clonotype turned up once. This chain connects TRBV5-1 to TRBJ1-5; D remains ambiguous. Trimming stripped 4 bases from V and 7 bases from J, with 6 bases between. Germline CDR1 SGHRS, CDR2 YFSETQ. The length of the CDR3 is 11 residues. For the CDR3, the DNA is TGCGCCAGCAGCCACGGACAGCCCCAGCATTTT. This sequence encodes CASSHGQPQHF. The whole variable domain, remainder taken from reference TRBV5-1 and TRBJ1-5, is KAGVTQTPRYLIKTRGQQVTLSCSPISGHRSVSWYQQTPGQGLQFLFEYFSETQRNKGNFPGRFSGRQFSNSRSEMNVSTLELGDSALYLCASSHGQPQHFGDGTRLSIL.

DNA of the CDR3: TGTGCCTTTGGGAACACTGAAGCTTTCTTT. This translates into CAFGNTEAFF. The chain links TRBV7-9 to TRBJ1-1; D call uncertain. Germline CDR1 reads SEHNR; CDR2 reads FQNEAQ (reference sequence). The ends were cut back, 11 bases at V and 1 base at J, with 5 bases in the middle. This CDR3 region has 10 residues.

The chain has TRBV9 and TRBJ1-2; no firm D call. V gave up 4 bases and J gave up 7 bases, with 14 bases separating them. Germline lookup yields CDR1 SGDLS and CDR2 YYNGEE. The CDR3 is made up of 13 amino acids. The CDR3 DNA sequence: TGTGCCAGCAGCACGCAAACTGACTGTGGCTACACCTTC. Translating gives CASSTQTDCGYTF.

The DNA of the CDR3 is TGTGCCAGCAGCGCAGGACTACCCACCGGGGAGCTGTTTTTT. It codes for CASSAGLPTGELFF. This chain joins TRBV7-3 and TRBJ2-2, with D tentatively TRBD2 (6 bases). The germline V gene encodes CDR1 SGHTA and CDR2 FQGTGA. CDR3 length equals 14 residues. Between the trimmed V and J ends, which lost 5 bases and 4 bases, there was a span of 11 bases. The entire variable domain, with the rest obtained from reference TRBV7-3 and TRBJ2-2, is as follows: GAGVSQTPSNKVTEKGKYVELRCDPISGHTALYWYRQSLGQGPEFLIYFQGTGAADDSGLPNDRFFAVRPEGSVSTLKIQRTERGDSAVYLCASSAGLPTGELFFGEGSRLTVL.

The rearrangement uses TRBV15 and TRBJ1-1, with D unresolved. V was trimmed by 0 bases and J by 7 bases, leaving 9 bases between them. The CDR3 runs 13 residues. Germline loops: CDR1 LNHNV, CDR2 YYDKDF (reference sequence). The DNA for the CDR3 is TGTGCCACCAGCAGAGATACGGGCCTTGAAGCTTTCTTT. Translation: CATSRDTGLEAFF.